What follows are 26 T cell receptor beta chains derived from one specimen sequenced in a study of T-cell reconstitution after alpha-beta-depleted transplantation in children. A library of TCRbeta sequences, prepared with unique molecular identifiers, was generated. TCRdb recomputed calls from the PCR reads with MiXCR, one row per CDR3 protein. This table holds roughly 300,000 distinct CDR3 sequences, approximately 10% found once. This material consisted of peripheral blood, taken 180 days after TCRalphabeta/CD19-depleted stem cell transplant. The receptors stem from a male patient aged 2 to 10 who had a stem cell transplant for chronic granulomatous disease, so the T cells may come from the graft donor.

This clonotype was counted many times. The V gene is TRBV5-1, the J gene TRBJ2-1; D may be TRBD1 (6 bases). CDR3 length equals 15 residues. The germline gives CDR1 SGHRS, CDR2 YFSETQ. The V end lost 6 bases, the J end lost 7 bases, and 20 bases lay between the germline ends. The CDR3 protein is CASTVTGILINEQFF. The DNA of the CDR3 is TGCGCCAGCACCGTGACAGGTATCCTCATAAATGAGCAGTTCTTC.

This clonotype has a count of ten or more. The V gene is TRBV28, the J gene TRBJ2-7; TRBD2 might be the D (6 bases). The V end lost 5 bases, the J end lost 0 bases, and 14 bases lay between the germline ends. There are 15 residues in the CDR3. Germline V lookup: CDR1 MDHEN, CDR2 SYDVKM. The chain's CDR3 is CASSLPGTASYEQYF. CDR3 sequence (DNA): TGTGCCAGCAGTCTACCCGGGACTGCCTCCTACGAGCAGTACTTC. Full variable domain (missing parts from reference TRBV28 and TRBJ2-7): DVKVTQSSRYLVKRTGEKVFLECVQDMDHENMFWYRQDPGLGLRLIYFSYDVKMKEKGDIPEGYSVSREKKERFSLILESASTNQTSMYLCASSLPGTASYEQYFGPGTRLTVT.

This clonotype was seen ten or more times. The chain carries TRBV7-3 and TRBJ2-7; D is ambiguous. The CDR3 contains 13 residues. The germline gives CDR1 SGHTA, CDR2 FQGTGA. V was trimmed by 3 bases and J by 5 bases, leaving 11 bases between them. In DNA, the CDR3 is TGTGCCAGCAGCTTTGTGGGTGGGAACGAGCAGTACTTC. Its protein product is CASSFVGGNEQYF.

The table lists this clonotype with many counts. The rearrangement links TRBV12-3 or TRBV12-4 to TRBJ2-3; 11 bases line up with TRBD2. This CDR3 is built from 15 residues. With 6 bases clipped from V and 1 base from J, the junction kept 3 bases outside the gene matches. The CDR3 coding sequence is TGTGCCAGCAGGATGACTAGCGGGGGCACAGATACGCAGTATTTT. It is translated as CASRMTSGGTDTQYF.

As for this clonotype: An end of the junction differs from the germline gene, which may be a read error. The rearrangement uses TRBV5-1 and TRBJ2-7; no definite D call. Germline V lookup: CDR1 SGHRS, CDR2 YFSETQ. This CDR3 spans 13 amino acids. Here the CDR3 reads CTSSLGGFYEQYF. The CDR3 nucleotides are TGCACCAGCAGCTTGGGTGGTTTCTACGAGCAGTACTTC.

This clonotype has a count of ten or more. The CDR3 spells CATSRDLPGELFF. The CDR3 region has the DNA TGTGCCACCAGCAGAGATCTTCCCGGGGAGCTGTTTTTT. The chain couples TRBV15 to TRBJ2-2; D not certain. CDR1 is LNHNV and CDR2 is YYDKDF in the germline V gene (reference sequence). The CDR3 spans 13 residues. Trimming pared 0 bases from V and 6 bases from J, leaving 5 bases between.

This clonotype has a count of ten or more. The chain couples TRBV12-3 or TRBV12-4 to TRBJ2-1; 10 bases match TRBD1. The junction had 6 bases not matched to a gene; V was cut back by 6 bases and J by 4 bases. The CDR3 extends over 15 amino acids. DNA of the CDR3: TGTGCCAGCAGCAAAGGACAGGGGGGGTACAATGAGCAGTTCTTC. It codes for CASSKGQGGYNEQFF.

This clonotype was counted at least ten times. The chain combines TRBV9 with TRBJ2-3; 10 bases line up with TRBD2. V shed 3 bases and J 0 bases; nucleotides not matched to a gene: 10. The CDR3 spans 18 residues. The germline CDR1 and CDR2 sequences are SGDLS and YYNGEE. The DNA for the CDR3 is TGTGCCAGCAGCGGGGTTAGCGGGAGGAGTCCTAGCACAGATACGCAGTATTTT. As protein: CASSGVSGRSPSTDTQYF.

With respect to this clonotype: A much larger clone is a single base away; this may be a read error. This rearrangement joins TRBV7-9 to TRBJ2-1, with 9 bases lining up with TRBD1. The germline V gene encodes CDR1 SEHNR and CDR2 FQNEAQ (reference sequence). CDR3 length: 16 amino acids. The trim removed 3 bases at V and 6 bases at J, leaving 9 bases unmatched. This CDR3 reads CASSLNRGLTCNEQFF. In nucleotides, the CDR3 is TGTGCCAGCAGCTTGAACAGGGGGCTCACCTGCAATGAGCAGTTCTTC.

There are many counts of this clonotype. This sequence joins TRBV29-1 and TRBJ2-2; D not certain. Germline V lookup: CDR1 SQVTM, CDR2 ANQGSEA. The CDR3 sequence is 12 residues long. V was cut by 5 bases and J by 8 bases, with 12 bases left in between. CDR3 loop: CSVSRVVGELFF. DNA for the CDR3: TGCAGCGTTTCTCGGGTGGTGGGGGAGCTGTTTTTT.

In this sample, this clonotype turned up many times. This chain connects TRBV7-3 to TRBJ2-2, with 8 bases matching TRBD1. The ends lost 3 bases at V and 5 bases at J; junction bases unmatched: 8. CDR3 size: 16 residues. Per germline, CDR1 SGHTA and CDR2 FQGTGA. In DNA form, the CDR3 reads TGTGCCAGCAGCTTTTTTCCCAGGGGGCAAACCGGGGAGCTGTTTTTT. This translates into CASSFFPRGQTGELFF. Drawing the rest from reference TRBV7-3 and TRBJ2-2, the complete variable domain is GAGVSQTPSNKVTEKGKYVELRCDPISGHTALYWYRQSLGQGPEFLIYFQGTGAADDSGLPNDRFFAVRPEGSVSTLKIQRTERGDSAVYLCASSFFPRGQTGELFFGEGSRLTVL.

This clonotype appeared many times. The V and J genes are TRBV12-3 or TRBV12-4 and TRBJ2-3; D unresolved. This CDR3 spans 14 amino acids. With 7 bases removed from V and 2 bases from J, the gap between germline ends came to 13 bases. The CDR3: CASNLRRPTDTQYF. CDR3 coding DNA: TGTGCCAGCAACTTGAGGCGGCCCACAGATACGCAGTATTTT.

This clonotype was detected many times. The chain joins TRBV20-1 to TRBJ2-7, with D maybe TRBD1 (6 bases). The CDR3 is 12 amino acids. CDR1 and CDR2 (germline): DFQATT, SNEGSKA (reference sequence). V was pared by 4 bases and J by 2 bases, with 9 bases between. CDR3 residues: CSANRVPYEQYF. Here the CDR3 DNA reads TGCAGTGCTAACAGGGTACCCTACGAGCAGTACTTC.

This clonotype was observed at least ten times. Here the CDR3 reads CASCKGQGAYNEQFF. In DNA form, the CDR3 reads TGCGCCAGCTGTAAGGGACAGGGGGCCTACAATGAGCAGTTCTTC. The chain combines TRBV5-1 with TRBJ2-1, with TRBD1 matching 11 bases. The junction had 5 bases not matched to a gene; V was cut back by 7 bases and J by 2 bases. Per the germline V gene, CDR1 is SGHRS and CDR2 is YFSETQ. CDR3 length: 15 amino acids.

This clonotype occurred many times. This sequence joins TRBV28 and TRBJ1-3; 9 bases map to TRBD1. After removal of 5 bases from V and 4 bases from J, the junction contained 12 bases not matched to a gene. CDR1 MDHEN and CDR2 SYDVKM come from the germline V gene. The CDR3 extends over 17 amino acids. The CDR3 coding sequence is TGTGCCAGCAGTCCCGGGACAGGGATTGGTATAGGAAACACCATATATTTT. It is translated as CASSPGTGIGIGNTIYF.

This clonotype was recorded many times. The J gene is TRBJ2-2, the V gene TRBV18; TRBD1 might be the D (6 bases). The CDR3 runs 15 residues. V lost 5 bases to trimming and J lost 4 bases, with 14 bases between them. The germline CDR1 and CDR2 sequences are KGHSH and LQKENI. CDR3 amino acids: CASSDRDTLTGELFF. The CDR3 DNA is TGTGCCAGCTCAGACCGGGACACCCTCACCGGGGAGCTGTTTTTT.

Concerning this clonotype itself: This sequence may be a read error, since a much larger clone differs from it by one base. The J gene is TRBJ2-7, the V gene TRBV20-1; tentatively, D is TRBD2 (5 bases). This CDR3 comprises 14 residues. CDR1 is DFQATT, CDR2 SNEGSKA, per germline (reference sequence). CDR3: CSATDHKRSYEPYF. For the CDR3, the DNA is TGCAGTGCTACTGACCACAAGCGGTCCTACGAGCCGTACTTC.

A remark on this clonotype: With a much larger clone just one base away, this may be a read error. Because the CDR3 is missing its conserved closing phenylalanine or tryptophan, this is likely a read error. The chain links TRBV7-8 to TRBJ1-1; D remains unclear. Per the germline V gene, CDR1 is SGHVS and CDR2 is FQNEAQ. The CDR3 runs 17 residues. The germline V and J ends were trimmed by 0 bases and 0 bases, with 14 bases remaining between them. CDR3 loop: CASSLAELRFLNTEAFY. The CDR3 DNA is TGTGCCAGCAGCTTAGCTGAACTCAGGTTCTTGAACACTGAAGCTTTCTAT.

This clonotype was counted ten times or more. The chain recombines TRBV5-1 with TRBJ2-7; weak D call: TRBD2 (5 bases). This CDR3 contains 14 residues. Trimming took off 4 bases at V and 3 bases at J, with 14 bases between the two ends. Germline loops: CDR1 SGHRS, CDR2 YFSETQ. The DNA for the CDR3 is TGCGCCAGCAGCAGTACGGGGTTAGGCTACGAGCAGTACTTC. This gives the protein CASSSTGLGYEQYF.

This clonotype was detected many times. The V call is TRBV5-1, the J call TRBJ2-5; TRBD2 matches at 8 bases. Germline trimming cut 4 bases from V and 4 bases from J; bases unmatched to any gene: 12. Germline V CDR1 and CDR2: SGHRS, YFSETQ. The CDR3 covers 16 residues. The DNA for the CDR3 is TGCGCCAGCAGCAGAGAATTAGCGGGATCACGAGAGACCCAGTACTTC. It specifies CASSRELAGSRETQYF.

At least ten counts were recorded for this clonotype. The chain carries TRBV3-1 and TRBJ2-1; a weak D match, TRBD1 (5 bases). The germline V gene encodes CDR1 LGHDT and CDR2 YNNKEL (reference sequence). V shed 0 bases and J shed 8 bases, with 14 bases lying between them. CDR3 length: 15 amino acids. The CDR3 sequence is CASSQDPQGRHEQFF. The DNA of the CDR3 is TGTGCCAGCAGCCAAGATCCCCAGGGTCGTCATGAGCAGTTCTTC.

V is TRBV10-3 and J is TRBJ2-1; weak D call: TRBD1 (5 bases). The germline V and J ends were trimmed by 2 bases and 7 bases, with 9 bases remaining between them. This CDR3 comprises 13 residues. The germline CDR1 and CDR2 sequences are ENHRY and SYGVKD. CDR3 loop: CAISETTANEQFF. The CDR3 region has the DNA TGTGCCATCAGTGAGACGACAGCAAATGAGCAGTTCTTC.

Many counts were recorded for this clonotype. This chain links TRBV9 with TRBJ2-2; 13 bases line up with TRBD2. With 3 bases clipped from V and 7 bases from J, the junction kept 6 bases outside the gene matches. Germline V lookup: CDR1 SGDLS, CDR2 YYNGEE. The CDR3 runs 16 residues. Here the CDR3 DNA reads TGTGCCAGCAGCGGCGGACTAGCGGGAGTTTACGGGGAGCTGTTTTTT. Encoded protein: CASSGGLAGVYGELFF.

A note on this clonotype: A much larger clonotype is one base distant, so this may be a read error. This rearrangement joins TRBV6-1 to TRBJ2-7; D is tentatively TRBD1 or TRBD2 (5 bases each). Germline CDR1 is MNHNS and CDR2 is SASEGT. The germline V and J ends were trimmed by 6 bases and 6 bases, with 24 bases remaining between them. This CDR3 has 16 residues. CDR3 coding DNA: TGTGCCAGCAGCAAGTTCCACGGGGCCCGGGATTCCGAGCAGTACTTC. Translated, it gives CASSKFHGARDSEQYF.

This clonotype has a count of ten or more. The CDR3 loop reads CASSLRQGRNYGYTF. CDR3 in DNA: TGTGCCAGCAGTTTGAGGCAGGGAAGGAACTATGGCTACACCTTC. The chain employs TRBV12-3 or TRBV12-4 and TRBJ1-2, with a weak D call TRBD1 (5 bases). The CDR3 length is 15 residues. Trimming took 3 bases from V and 2 from J, leaving 13 bases between them.

This clonotype was detected ten times or more. The chain recombines TRBV27 with TRBJ2-1; D gene ambiguous. This CDR3 spans 13 amino acids. Trimming shortened V by 3 bases and J by 6 bases, and 9 bases separated the two germline ends. The germline gives CDR1 MNHEY, CDR2 SMNVEV (reference sequence). CDR3 loop: CASSFLLSNEQFF. CDR3 coding DNA: TGTGCCAGCAGTTTTTTGCTTTCCAATGAGCAGTTCTTC.